A selection of T cell receptor beta chains follows, all from one sample in a study of siplizumab effects on memory and regulatory T cells. Assay: immunoSEQ multiplex PCR; the TCRdb copy retains only in-frame clones and omits some. The table includes some 100,000 clones, 93% detected once. The sequenced sample consisted of non-Treg CD4+ T cells sorted from blood. These receptors all stem from a human donor in good health. The CDR3 runs from the conserved cysteine through the conserved F or W. D genes are given only for firm matches.

j_call: TRBJ2-5; v_call: TRBV4-1; d_call: TRBD2; cdr3_aa: CASSLTSGGSQETQYF
j_call: TRBJ1-1; v_call: TRBV5-1; d_call: -; cdr3_aa: CASSLHGLGENTEAFF
j_call: TRBJ2-2; v_call: TRBV5-1; d_call: -; cdr3_aa: CASSLVGANTGELFF
j_call: TRBJ1-1; v_call: TRBV29-1; d_call: -; cdr3_aa: CSVVPGTMNTEAFF
j_call: TRBJ2-3; v_call: TRBV2; d_call: TRBD2; cdr3_aa: CASSEIGGGADTQYF
j_call: TRBJ2-3; v_call: TRBV12-2; d_call: -; cdr3_aa: CASRFSPLPDTQYF
j_call: TRBJ1-1; v_call: TRBV11-3; d_call: -; cdr3_aa: CASSLVYGTEAFF
j_call: TRBJ2-5; v_call: TRBV5-1; d_call: -; cdr3_aa: CASSLGLAQQETQYF
j_call: TRBJ2-1; v_call: TRBV5-1; d_call: -; cdr3_aa: CASSLVGGNEQFF
j_call: TRBJ1-2; v_call: TRBV27; d_call: -; cdr3_aa: CASRGVTSGGYTF